Listed here are 18 T cell receptor beta chains from one sample, sequenced in a study of neoadjuvant anti-PD-1 for oral cavity cancer. Repertoires were generated with immunoSEQ multiplex PCR, while TCRdb's copy carries only in-frame clones and drops some. Of around 14,000 clones listed, 70% were seen once; the top ten hold approximately 3%. The sequences come from PBMCs, collected before nivolumab (anti-PD-1) treatment. These receptor sequences come from a person aged 40 to 85 with oral cavity squamous cell carcinoma.

The CDR3 protein is CASSAAGTSFGTQYF. The CDR3 DNA follows: TGTGCCAGCAGTGCGGCCGGGACTAGTTTTGGTACGCAGTATTTT. The V gene is TRBV6-1, the J gene TRBJ2-3; 8 nucleotides agree with TRBD2. CDR3 length equals 15 residues. V was clipped by 4 bases and J by 8 bases; unmatched bases: 11. The V gene's germline CDR1 is MNHNS and CDR2 SASEGT.

The chain links TRBV5-6 to TRBJ1-2, with 10 bases aligning to TRBD1. V gave up 7 bases and J gave up 3 bases; unmatched junction bases: 6. The germline CDR1 and CDR2 sequences are SGHDT and YYEEEE. The CDR3 totals 14 residues. CDR3 sequence: CASVGTGVDYGYTF. CDR3 nucleotides: TGTGCCAGCGTCGGGACAGGGGTAGACTATGGCTACACCTTC.

The chain links TRBV27 to TRBJ1-1; no definite D call. V was trimmed by 8 bases and J by 2 bases, leaving 15 bases between them. Germline CDR1 reads MNHEY; CDR2 reads SMNVEV (reference sequence). This CDR3 contains 14 residues. The CDR3 region has the DNA TGTGCCAGCTCAAGGGAGGGCAGCAACACTGAAGCTTTCTTT. Its protein product is CASSREGSNTEAFF.

The CDR3 coding sequence is TGTGCCAGCAGCTTGGGGACTAGCGGGATCAGCGAGCAGTACTTC. It yields the protein CASSLGTSGISEQYF. The V call is TRBV5-4, the J call TRBJ2-7, with TRBD2 identical over 12 bases. After removal of 0 bases from V and 6 bases from J, the junction contained 4 bases not matched to a gene. Germline V gene lookup returns CDR1 SGHNT and CDR2 YYREEE (reference sequence). The length of the CDR3 is 15 residues.

This clone was detected only once. The rearrangement uses TRBV11-2 and TRBJ1-2; TRBD1 agrees at 7 bases. Germline CDR1 is SGHAT and CDR2 is FQNNGV. The CDR3 is 12 residues long. V dropped 5 bases and J dropped 14; count of bases not matched to a gene: 11. The CDR3 loop reads CASSRLTGRKTF. CDR3 in DNA: TGTGCCAGCAGCAGACTGACAGGGAGAAAGACCTTC.

The chain employs TRBV30 and TRBJ1-2, with D uncertain. The CDR3 contains 15 residues. V was pared by 3 bases and J by 0 bases, with 14 bases between. Looked up from germline, CDR1 is GTSNPN and CDR2 is SVGIG (reference sequence). The chain's CDR3 is CAWRPLRGSNYGYTF. CDR3 nucleotide sequence: TGTGCCTGGAGGCCCCTAAGAGGGTCTAACTATGGCTACACCTTC.

The genes are TRBV5-4 and TRBJ2-1; 9 nucleotides line up with TRBD1. This CDR3 region has 16 residues. With V trimmed by 3 bases and J by 1 base, 5 bases remained unmatched. The germline gives CDR1 SGHNT, CDR2 YYREEE (reference sequence). The CDR3 region is CASSWGGTGSYNEQFF. The CDR3 nucleotides read TGTGCCAGCAGCTGGGGCGGGACAGGGTCCTACAATGAGCAGTTCTTC.

The chain combines TRBV30 with TRBJ2-2; D may correspond to TRBD1 or TRBD2 (5 bases each). Germline V CDR1 and CDR2: GTSNPN, SVGIG (reference sequence). V lost 3 bases to trimming and J lost 7 bases, with 12 bases between them. There are 13 residues in the CDR3. CDR3 amino acids: CAWRGVGGGELFF. Written as DNA, the CDR3 is TGTGCCTGGAGGGGGGTAGGAGGCGGGGAGCTGTTTTTT.

The rearrangement uses TRBV15 and TRBJ2-7; D call uncertain. This CDR3 has 15 amino acids. The germline V and J ends were trimmed by 0 bases and 3 bases, with 12 bases remaining between them. Germline V lookup: CDR1 LNHNV, CDR2 YYDKDF (reference sequence). CDR3 protein: CATSRDRPGVYEQYF. CDR3 in DNA: TGTGCCACCAGCAGAGATCGGCCAGGAGTCTACGAGCAGTACTTC.

The chain couples TRBV15 to TRBJ1-1; no reliable D call. CDR1 LNHNV and CDR2 YYDKDF come from the germline V gene (reference sequence). Trimming took off 2 bases at V and 5 bases at J, with 12 bases between the two ends. The CDR3 extends over 14 amino acids. In DNA form, the CDR3 reads TGTGCCACCAGCAGATTCGGGCTGGGAACTGAAGCTTTCTTT. As protein: CATSRFGLGTEAFF.

V usage is TRBV30 and J usage is TRBJ1-4; D uncertain. This CDR3 has 16 residues. The germline CDR1 and CDR2 sequences are GTSNPN and SVGIG (reference sequence). With 3 bases removed from V and 0 bases from J, the gap between germline ends came to 14 bases. The CDR3 DNA is TGTGCCTGGAGGCTAGGGATTGGTTCAACTAATGAAAAACTGTTTTTT. Protein sequence: CAWRLGIGSTNEKLFF.

A few counts support this clone. V usage is TRBV9 and J usage is TRBJ2-2; D may be TRBD2 (6 bases). The CDR3 is 17 amino acids. The germline V and J ends were trimmed by 3 bases and 0 bases, with 15 bases remaining between them. CDR1 and CDR2 from the germline V gene are SGDLS and YYNGEE. The CDR3 DNA reads TGTGCCAGCAGCGACCACGATCGGGGGACGAACACCGGGGAGCTGTTTTTT. Translation gives CASSDHDRGTNTGELFF.

This clone occurred a few times. V and J are TRBV5-4 and TRBJ2-7; D perhaps matches TRBD2 (6 bases). The CDR3 totals 15 residues. Trimming removed 1 base at V and 0 bases at J, with 11 bases between. Germline loops: CDR1 SGHNT, CDR2 YYREEE (reference sequence). In DNA form, the CDR3 reads TGTGCCAGCAGCTTGCGCGGGGCCAGCTCCTACGAGCAGTACTTC. This sequence encodes CASSLRGASSYEQYF.

V is TRBV6-5 and J is TRBJ2-3; perhaps TRBD2 as D (5 bases). V was pared by 0 bases and J by 1 base, with 8 bases between. Germline CDR1 MNHEY, CDR2 SVGAGI. The CDR3 has 15 amino acids. CDR3 DNA: TGTGCCAGCAGTTACTCGGCGGGCGGCACAGATACGCAGTATTTT. It translates to CASSYSAGGTDTQYF.

The gene calls are TRBV5-1 and TRBJ2-4; D uncertain. Between the trimmed V and J ends, which lost 8 bases and 0 bases, there was a span of 12 bases. The CDR3 covers 14 residues. In germline, CDR1 is SGHRS, CDR2 YFSETQ. Written as DNA, the CDR3 is TGCGCCAGTCGGACGGATCTAGCCAAAAACATTCAGTACTTC. Translated, it gives CASRTDLAKNIQYF. Full variable domain (remainder filled in from reference TRBV5-1 and TRBJ2-4): KAGVTQTPRYLIKTRGQQVTLSCSPISGHRSVSWYQQTPGQGLQFLFEYFSETQRNKGNFPGRFSGRQFSNSRSEMNVSTLELGDSALYLCASRTDLAKNIQYFGAGTRLSVL.

V usage is TRBV18 and J usage is TRBJ1-1; weak D call: TRBD1 (6 bases). Germline V gene data show CDR1 as KGHSH and CDR2 as LQKENI. Deletions cut 6 bases from V and 4 bases from J, with 9 bases between. CDR3 size: 12 residues. The DNA for the CDR3 is TGTGCCAGCTCCCTGGACAGCACTGAAGCTTTCTTT. It specifies CASSLDSTEAFF.

V is TRBV10-2 and J is TRBJ1-5, with a tentative D call TRBD1 (5 bases). The V gene's germline CDR1 is WSHSY and CDR2 SAAADI. V was shortened by 2 bases and J by 0 bases, with 11 bases between the two germline ends. The CDR3 spans 16 residues. CDR3 amino acids: CASSEGGIYSNQPQHF. CDR3 DNA: TGCGCCAGCAGTGAGGGGGGAATATATAGCAATCAGCCCCAGCATTTT.

This rearrangement joins TRBV5-1 to TRBJ2-7; D unclear. This CDR3 is built from 14 residues. V shed 0 bases and J shed 2 bases, with 9 bases lying between them. In germline, CDR1 is SGHRS, CDR2 YFSETQ. CDR3 amino acids: CASSLEGRAYEQYF. CDR3 nucleotides: TGCGCCAGCAGCTTGGAAGGCCGAGCCTACGAGCAGTACTTC. The full variable domain, rest sourced from reference TRBV5-1 and TRBJ2-7, is KAGVTQTPRYLIKTRGQQVTLSCSPISGHRSVSWYQQTPGQGLQFLFEYFSETQRNKGNFPGRFSGRQFSNSRSEMNVSTLELGDSALYLCASSLEGRAYEQYFGPGTRLTVT.